The 31 T cell receptor beta chains in this list originate from one sample, sequenced in a study of CD4 and CD8 cells across lung adenocarcinoma regions. TCRdb reanalysed the PCR reads using MiXCR and keeps one entry per CDR3 protein. The sample lists 5,200 or so distinct CDR3 sequences, 55% to 75% occurring once. Specimen: CD4+ T cells from the center of a lung tumor. The receptors were sampled from a male donor with lung adenocarcinoma. The CD4 and CD8 labels of this study may be unreliable.

The chain combines TRBV6-1 with TRBJ2-6; D ambiguous. Germline V gene lookup returns CDR1 MNHNS and CDR2 SASEGT. The CDR3 is 14 residues long. Trimming pared 7 bases from V and 2 bases from J, leaving 9 bases between. CDR3 residues: CASTRLTGANVLTF. CDR3 sequence (DNA): TGTGCCAGCACTAGGCTCACTGGGGCCAACGTCCTGACTTTC.

V is TRBV6-1 and J is TRBJ1-2; a possible D gene is TRBD1 (5 bases). Germline lookup yields CDR1 MNHNS and CDR2 SASEGT. This CDR3 region has 14 residues. V was pared by 6 bases and J by 4 bases, with 15 bases between. The CDR3 loop reads CASSQIQESYGYTF. The CDR3 nucleotides are TGTGCCAGCAGCCAGATACAGGAAAGCTATGGCTACACCTTC.

This rearrangement joins TRBV11-3 to TRBJ2-1; no firm D call. Matching the DNA end better, TRBJ2-7 makes the J call doubtful. The CDR3 contains 12 residues. The germline V gene has CDR1 SGHNT and CDR2 YENEEA. CDR3 sequence (DNA): TGTGCCAGCAGCGTATCGGGTTACGAGCAGTACTTC. Translating gives CASSVSGYEQYF.

V usage is TRBV4-1 and J usage is TRBJ2-1, with TRBD2 matching over 7 bases. The germline V gene has CDR1 MGHRA and CDR2 YSYEKL. V was pared by 1 base and J by 4 bases, with 10 bases of the junction left unmatched. This CDR3 has 17 amino acids. Here the CDR3 reads CASSQGDPTSVYNEQFF. CDR3 DNA: TGCGCCAGCAGCCAAGGGGATCCAACTAGCGTTTACAATGAGCAGTTCTTC.

This clonotype is categorized as medium-sized. The chain joins TRBV6-1 to TRBJ2-3; TRBD2 matches 7 bases. This CDR3 contains 16 residues. V shed 5 bases and J 8 bases; nucleotides not matched to a gene: 16. Germline V lookup: CDR1 MNHNS, CDR2 SASEGT. The CDR3 loop is CASSLLGGGREFTQYF. CDR3 nucleotides: TGTGCCAGCAGTCTGCTGGGTGGCGGGAGAGAGTTTACGCAGTATTTT.

By its share, this clonotype is medium-sized. The J gene is TRBJ2-1, the V gene TRBV6-1; D gene ambiguous. This CDR3 has 13 amino acids. Looked up from germline, CDR1 is MNHNS and CDR2 is SASEGT. The V end was cut by 0 bases, the J end by 10 bases, with 10 bases between. CDR3 sequence reads: CASSEAMVGEQFF. CDR3 nucleotide sequence: TGTGCCAGCAGTGAAGCTATGGTAGGGGAGCAGTTCTTC.

Notes on this clonotype: Because it lacks the conserved phenylalanine or tryptophan at the end, this CDR3 is likely a read error. The DNA is omitted, as the CDR3 cannot be located on it reliably, and the CDR3 follows TCRdb's listing. The gene calls are TRBV6-1 and TRBJ2-2; the table names TRBD2, a call not compared with the DNA. The CDR3 spans 8 residues, counting both ends. Germline CDR1 is MNHNS and CDR2 is SASEGT. CDR3 protein: CASRSSGG.

In its sample, this clonotype is medium-sized. The chain uses TRBV6-5 and TRBJ1-2; TRBD1 might be the D (6 bases). The CDR3 extends over 15 amino acids. Trimming cost V 3 bases and J 4 bases, with 15 bases left between them. The germline V gene encodes CDR1 MNHEY and CDR2 SVGAGI. CDR3 sequence (DNA): TGTGCCAGCAGTTATAAGGGACACCCTTCCTATGGCTACACCTTC. Encoded protein: CASSYKGHPSYGYTF.

The chain has TRBV6-1 and TRBJ2-1, with a possible D match to TRBD2 (7 bases). The CDR3 consists of 15 residues. CDR1 is MNHNS, CDR2 SASEGT, per germline. The ends were cut back, 6 bases at V and 4 bases at J, with 16 bases in the middle. CDR3 sequence: CASRRTRGYYNEQFF. DNA of the CDR3: TGTGCCAGCAGACGGACTAGGGGGTATTACAATGAGCAGTTCTTC.

In regard to this clonotype: At one boundary the junction diverges from the germline segment, which might be a read error. This chain connects TRBV14 to TRBJ2-3; 7 bases map to TRBD2. Looked up from germline, CDR1 is SGHDN and CDR2 is FVKESK. CDR3 size: 16 residues. CDR3 amino acids: CASREDGDREGDTQYF. CDR3 nucleotides: TGTGCCAGCAGGGAAGATGGGGATAGGGAGGGAGATACGCAGTATTTC.

Comments on this clonotype: The junction differs from germline at one of its ends, possibly a read error. The CDR3, as DNA: TGTGCGGGCAGTGCGCAGGGTGACCAAGAGACCCAGTATTTC. Translation gives CAGSAQGDQETQYF. This rearrangement joins TRBV6-1 to TRBJ2-3; TRBD1 might be the D (5 bases). The germline V gene has CDR1 MNHNS and CDR2 SASEGT. The CDR3 covers 14 residues.

This clonotype occurred a few times. The V and J genes are TRBV6-1 and TRBJ2-1; the match to TRBD2 covers 14 bases. TRBJ2-5 matches the DNA end more closely, so the J call is doubtful. CDR1 is MNHNS and CDR2 is SASEGT in the germline V gene. There are 20 residues in the CDR3. The CDR3 spells CASGGVGTSGRRENQETQYF. DNA of the CDR3: TGTGCCAGCGGCGGGGTGGGGACTAGCGGGAGAAGAGAGAACCAAGAGACCCAGTACTTC.

This sequence joins TRBV6-4 and TRBJ2-3; D possibly corresponds to TRBD2 (5 bases). This CDR3 has 16 residues. V shed 0 bases and J shed 2 bases, with 12 bases lying between them. Germline CDR1 and CDR2: MRHNA and SNTAGT. The chain's CDR3 is CASSDSGESNTDTQYF. In DNA form, the CDR3 reads TGTGCCAGCAGTGACTCCGGGGAAAGTAACACAGATACGCAGTATTTT.

This clonotype was seen only a few times. The chain has TRBV6-1 and TRBJ1-1; D perhaps matches TRBD1 (6 bases). Between the trimmed V and J ends, which lost 7 bases and 4 bases, there was a span of 16 bases. CDR1 and CDR2 from the germline V gene are MNHNS and SASEGT. The CDR3 is made up of 14 amino acids. In DNA, the CDR3 is TGTGCCAGCATATGGGGCAGGGGTGGCACTGAAGCTTTCTTT. It codes for CASIWGRGGTEAFF.

Remarks on this clonotype: One end of the junction varies from germline; a read error may be responsible. V usage is TRBV25-1 and J usage is TRBJ2-3, with 9 bases that match TRBD2. This CDR3 has 16 residues. Per germline, CDR1 MGHDK and CDR2 SYGVNS. CDR3 amino acids: CASSAAAGGAKDTQYF. The CDR3 DNA reads TGTGCCAGCAGTGCGGCAGCGGGAGGAGCTAAAGATACGCAGTATTTC.

As for this clonotype: At one end the junction does not follow the germline gene, possibly because of a read error. The chain employs TRBV10-1 and TRBJ2-4, with D perhaps matching TRBD1 or TRBD2 (5 bases each). Germline V lookup: CDR1 WNHNN, CDR2 SYGVQD (reference sequence). The CDR3 is 15 residues long. CDR3 protein: CASRSGLGATDTQYF. The CDR3 coding sequence is TGCGCCAGCAGATCGGGGCTGGGAGCCACAGATACTCAGTACTTT.

The gene calls are TRBV6-1 and TRBJ2-3; maybe TRBD1 (6 bases). CDR3 length equals 14 residues. Germline lookup yields CDR1 MNHNS and CDR2 SASEGT. The CDR3 nucleotides are TGTGCGGGCAGTGGGGGCCAGGGGCAAGAGACGCAGTATTTT. This gives the protein CAGSGGQGQETQYF.

This clonotype came up a few times. The rearrangement joins TRBV6-1 to TRBJ2-5; D remains ambiguous. Germline V gene data show CDR1 as MNHNS and CDR2 as SASEGT. This CDR3 spans 14 amino acids. For the CDR3, the DNA is TGTGCGGGCAGTGGTGGCCGTGACCAAGAGACCCAGTACTTC. Its protein is CAGSGGRDQETQYF.

The gene calls are TRBV6-1 and TRBJ2-7; 8 positions match TRBD1. This CDR3 is 17 amino acids long. Per the germline V gene, CDR1 is MNHNS and CDR2 is SASEGT. The trim removed 4 bases at V and 3 bases at J, leaving 14 bases unmatched. Here the CDR3 DNA reads TGTGCCAGCAGTGTTAACAGGGGGTTTACGACTGGCTACGAGCAGTACTTC. It yields the protein CASSVNRGFTTGYEQYF.

This clonotype was observed a few times. The CDR3 DNA reads TGTGCCAGCAAAGGCCGGACTAGCGCCACACGCGGAGAAGAGACCCAGTACTTC. The encoded protein is CASKGRTSATRGEETQYF. The chain couples TRBV6-1 to TRBJ2-5; 9 bases line up with TRBD2. The length of the CDR3 is 18 residues. V trimming: 7 bases; J trimming: 3 bases; junction bases outside the gene matches: 18. The V gene's germline CDR1 is MNHNS and CDR2 SASEGT.

The V call is TRBV11-3, the J call TRBJ2-3, with 13 bases matching TRBD2. Per the germline V gene, CDR1 is SGHNT and CDR2 is YENEEA. The ends lost 1 base at V and 4 bases at J; junction bases unmatched: 8. CDR3 size: 18 residues. CDR3 DNA sequence: TGTGCCAGCAGCTTAGGCACCACTAGCGGGAGGGCCGCAGATACGCAGTATTTT. This gives the protein CASSLGTTSGRAADTQYF.

This clonotype has more than one count but fewer than ten. The chain links TRBV4-1 to TRBJ1-2; TRBD1 matches 8 bases. V trimming: 3 bases; J trimming: 4 bases; junction bases outside the gene matches: 7. Germline CDR1 reads MGHRA; CDR2 reads YSYEKL. This CDR3 contains 15 residues. The CDR3 here is CASSQQTGGSYGYTF. Written as DNA, the CDR3 is TGCGCCAGCAGCCAGCAAACAGGGGGAAGCTATGGCTACACCTTC.

The chain is built from TRBV7-3 and TRBJ2-3; 12 bases fit TRBD1. J lost 4 bases, V lost 5 bases, and 4 bases had no gene match. Germline-derived CDR1 and CDR2 are SGHTA and FQGTGA. The CDR3 is 15 residues long. DNA for the CDR3: TGTGCCAGCAGCCGGGGGACAGGGGGCCCAGATACGCAGTATTTT. The encoded protein is CASSRGTGGPDTQYF.

V gene TRBV6-1 combines with J gene TRBJ1-1; TRBD1 agrees at 8 bases. The V segment lost 10 bases and the J segment 1 base; nucleotides outside the gene matches: 11. CDR3 size: 15 residues. In germline, CDR1 is MNHNS, CDR2 SASEGT. The CDR3 DNA is TGTGCCACCGAAGACAGGGGTTACTCGAACACTGAAGCTTTCTTT. Translation gives CATEDRGYSNTEAFF.

This clonotype was observed a handful of times. The chain couples TRBV9 to TRBJ2-1; 9 bases are shared with TRBD2. Germline lookup yields CDR1 SGDLS and CDR2 YYNGEE. The J segment lost 8 bases and the V segment lost 4 bases, leaving 10 bases of the junction unmatched. The CDR3 is 15 residues long. The CDR3 region is CASSPWGREGDEQFF. CDR3 bases: TGTGCCAGCAGCCCCTGGGGGCGGGAGGGCGATGAGCAGTTCTTC.

The chain combines TRBV3-1 with TRBJ1-3, with TRBD1 identical over 8 bases. Germline trimming cut 5 bases from V and 5 bases from J; bases unmatched to any gene: 17. The CDR3 covers 18 residues. Germline assignment: CDR1 LGHDT and CDR2 YNNKEL (reference sequence). The CDR3 sequence is CASSSPPPRGRIRNTIYF. CDR3 in DNA: TGTGCCAGCAGCTCCCCCCCCCCCAGGGGGCGTATTAGAAACACCATATATTTT.

The chain employs TRBV11-3 and TRBJ2-1; D is undetermined. Trimming cost V 7 bases and J 1 base, with 8 bases left between them. From germline, CDR1 is SGHNT and CDR2 YENEEA. This CDR3 has 13 residues. The CDR3: CASTETSYNEQFF. The CDR3 DNA reads as TGTGCCAGCACGGAGACGTCCTACAATGAGCAGTTCTTC.

This sequence joins TRBV22-1 and TRBJ1-4. TRBV22-1 is a listed pseudogene. The CDR3 has 9 residues. This CDR3 is CLGIARAHF. The CDR3 DNA sequence: TGTCTTGGGATCGCAAGAGCACACTTT.

This chain uses TRBV6-4 with TRBJ1-6; D not resolved. CDR3 length: 13 amino acids. Germline CDR1 and CDR2: MRHNA and SNTAGT. Trimming pared 6 bases from V and 6 bases from J, leaving 9 bases between. DNA for the CDR3: TGTGCCAGCAGGCGGGATTTTAATTCACCCCTCCACTTT. Encoded protein: CASRRDFNSPLHF.

The chain links TRBV11-1 to TRBJ2-5; the match to TRBD1 covers 10 bases. Germline values: CDR1 SGHAT, CDR2 FQDESV (reference sequence). The CDR3 runs to 15 residues. V was clipped by 5 bases and J by 1 base; unmatched bases: 4. The CDR3 sequence: CASSRTGGGQETQYF. For the CDR3, the DNA is TGTGCCAGCAGCCGGACAGGGGGTGGCCAAGAGACCCAGTACTTC.

To note about this clonotype: One end of the junction varies from germline; a read error may be responsible. V and J are TRBV6-1 and TRBJ2-1, with TRBD1 matching over 7 bases. There are 14 residues in the CDR3. From germline, CDR1 is MNHNS and CDR2 SASEGT. The CDR3 region is CASRGTARSNELFF. As DNA, the CDR3 is TGTGCCAGCAGAGGGACAGCAAGATCCAATGAGCTGTTTTTC.